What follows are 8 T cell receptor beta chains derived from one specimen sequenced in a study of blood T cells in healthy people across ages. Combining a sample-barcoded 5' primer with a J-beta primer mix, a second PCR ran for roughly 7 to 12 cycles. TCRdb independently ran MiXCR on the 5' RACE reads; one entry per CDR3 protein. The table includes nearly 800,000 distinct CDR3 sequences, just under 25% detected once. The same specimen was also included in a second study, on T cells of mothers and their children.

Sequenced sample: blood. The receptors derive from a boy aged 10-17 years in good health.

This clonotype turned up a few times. CDR3 loop: CSVSERGRSTDTQYF. The CDR3 DNA reads as TGCAGCGTTTCCGAGCGGGGGAGAAGCACAGATACGCAGTATTTT. V gene TRBV29-1 combines with J gene TRBJ2-3, with 8 nucleotides matching TRBD2. Germline lookup yields CDR1 SQVTM and CDR2 ANQGSEA. The V gene end was trimmed by 5 bases and the J gene end by 0 bases; junction bases not matched to a gene: 7. The CDR3 runs 15 residues.

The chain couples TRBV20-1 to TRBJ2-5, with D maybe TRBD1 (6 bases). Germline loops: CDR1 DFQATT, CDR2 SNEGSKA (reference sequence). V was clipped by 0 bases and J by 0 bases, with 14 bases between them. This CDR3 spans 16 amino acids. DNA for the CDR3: TGCAGTGCTAGAGATAGGAAGAGGGGGTACCAAGAGACCCAGTACTTC. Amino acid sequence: CSARDRKRGYQETQYF.

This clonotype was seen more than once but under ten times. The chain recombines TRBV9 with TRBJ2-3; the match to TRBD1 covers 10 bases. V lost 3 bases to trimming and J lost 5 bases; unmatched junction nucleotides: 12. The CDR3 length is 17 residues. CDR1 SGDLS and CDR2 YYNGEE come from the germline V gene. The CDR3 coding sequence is TGTGCCAGCAGCGAGGGAACCGGGACAGGGGTTATAGATACGCAGTATTTT. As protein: CASSEGTGTGVIDTQYF.

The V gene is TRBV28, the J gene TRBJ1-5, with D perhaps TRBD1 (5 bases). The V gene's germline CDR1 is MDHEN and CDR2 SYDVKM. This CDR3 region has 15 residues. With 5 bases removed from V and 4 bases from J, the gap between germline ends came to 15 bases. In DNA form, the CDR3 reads TGTGCCAGCAGTCTAACAGGAGAGCTTAATCAGCCCCAGCATTTT. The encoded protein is CASSLTGELNQPQHF. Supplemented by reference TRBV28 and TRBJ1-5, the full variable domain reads DVKVTQSSRYLVKRTGEKVFLECVQDMDHENMFWYRQDPGLGLRLIYFSYDVKMKEKGDIPEGYSVSREKKERFSLILESASTNQTSMYLCASSLTGELNQPQHFGDGTRLSIL.

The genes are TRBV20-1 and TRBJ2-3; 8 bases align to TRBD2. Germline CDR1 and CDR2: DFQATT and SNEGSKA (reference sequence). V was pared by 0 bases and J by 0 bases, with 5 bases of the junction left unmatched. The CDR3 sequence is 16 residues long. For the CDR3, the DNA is TGCAGTGCTAGAGATTGGGCTAGCGGGAGCACAGATACGCAGTATTTT. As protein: CSARDWASGSTDTQYF.

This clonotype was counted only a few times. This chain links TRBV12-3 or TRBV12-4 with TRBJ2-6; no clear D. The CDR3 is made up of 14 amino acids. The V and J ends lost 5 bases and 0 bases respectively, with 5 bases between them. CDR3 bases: TGTGCCAGCAGTCCAGACTCTGGGGCCAACGTCCTGACTTTC. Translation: CASSPDSGANVLTF.

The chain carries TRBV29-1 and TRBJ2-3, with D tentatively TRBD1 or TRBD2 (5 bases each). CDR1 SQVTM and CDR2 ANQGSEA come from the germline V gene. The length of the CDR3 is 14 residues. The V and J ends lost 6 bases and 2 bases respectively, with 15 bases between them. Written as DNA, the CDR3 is TGCAGCGTAATGGGGGTCGGTAACACAGATACGCAGTATTTT. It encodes CSVMGVGNTDTQYF.

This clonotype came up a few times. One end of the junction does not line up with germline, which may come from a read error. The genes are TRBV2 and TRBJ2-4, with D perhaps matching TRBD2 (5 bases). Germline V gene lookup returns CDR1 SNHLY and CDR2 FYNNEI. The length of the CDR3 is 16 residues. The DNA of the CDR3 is TGTGCCAGCAGTGAAGGGCTAGGACTTAGTCAAAACATTCGGTACTTC. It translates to CASSEGLGLSQNIRYF.